Listed here is a single TCR beta chain. The sample's time point: pre-treatment sample, taken before nivolumab and TIL therapy. Adults with stage 4 NSCLC were enrolled in a phase I trial. These data belong to a study of TIL therapy for anti-PD-1-resistant metastatic lung cancer. Study in general: Progressing patients received lymphodepletion, expanded TIL infusion and IL-2. Half of patients were current or former smokers. Median tumor mutation burden was around 1.6 mutations per megabase.

The immunoSEQ assay was v3. Sequenced by immunoSEQ multiplex PCR; TCRdb stores in-frame clones only, minus some. The sample holds just over 20,000 clones, 78% seen once. From germline, CDR1 is MNHEY and CDR2 SVGAGI. This CDR3 has 14 amino acids. V shed 5 bases and J shed 1 base, with 9 bases lying between them. The starting material was blood, obtained at baseline. This TCR derives from a person aged 25-79 years with non-small cell lung cancer. V usage is TRBV6-5 and J usage is TRBJ2-4, with D perhaps matching TRBD1 (5 bases). Here the CDR3 reads CASSPGMAKNIQYF. CDR3 bases: TGTGCCAGCAGTCCAGGGATGGCCAAAAACATTCAGTACTTC.